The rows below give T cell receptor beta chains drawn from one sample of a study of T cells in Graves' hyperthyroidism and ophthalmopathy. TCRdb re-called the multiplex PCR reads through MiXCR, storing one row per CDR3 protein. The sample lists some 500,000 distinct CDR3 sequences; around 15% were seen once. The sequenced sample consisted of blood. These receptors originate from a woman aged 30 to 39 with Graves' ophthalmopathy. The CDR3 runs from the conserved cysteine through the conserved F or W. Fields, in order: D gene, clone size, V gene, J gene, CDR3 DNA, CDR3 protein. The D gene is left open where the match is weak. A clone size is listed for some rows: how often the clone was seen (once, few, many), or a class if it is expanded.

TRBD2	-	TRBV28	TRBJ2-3	TGTGCCAGTGGCGGGGGTCCCAACACGCAGTATTTT	CASGGGPNTQYF
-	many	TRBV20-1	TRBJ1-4	TGCAGTGCTAGCGGGACGCCGAATGAAAAACTGTTTTTT	CSASGTPNEKLFF
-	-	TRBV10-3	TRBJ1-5	TGTGCCATCAGTGAGATCGGGGGGAACCAGCCCCAGCATTTT	CAISEIGGNQPQHF
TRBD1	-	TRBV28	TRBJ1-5	TGTGCCAGCAGTCCACAGGGGTTGAGAGAGCCCCAGCATTTT	CASSPQGLREPQHF
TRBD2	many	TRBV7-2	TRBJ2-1	TGTGCCAGCAGCTATGGCGGGAGCGTCAATGAGCAGTTCTTC	CASSYGGSVNEQFF
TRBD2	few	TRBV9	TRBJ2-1	TGTGCCAGTGGGATAGCGGGAGGCTCGGCCTATGAGCAGTTCTTC	CASGIAGGSAYEQFF
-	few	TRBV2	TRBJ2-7	TGTGCCAGCAGCATCTACTCCTACGAGCAGTACTTC	CASSIYSYEQYF
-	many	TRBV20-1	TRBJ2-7	TGCAGTGCTAACCTTCCTGACTTAGCTAACGAGCAGTACTTC	CSANLPDLANEQYF
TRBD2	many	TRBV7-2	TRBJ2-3	TGTGCCAGCAGCTTAGGCGGGAGGTGGGCAGATACGCAGTATTTT	CASSLGGRWADTQYF
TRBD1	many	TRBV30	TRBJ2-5	TGTGCCTGGGAATCCGGGACAGGGGACGTCCAGTACTTC	CAWESGTGDVQYF
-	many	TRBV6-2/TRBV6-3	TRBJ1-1	TGTGCCAGCACCTACGGGGGGGGCACTGAAGCTTTCTTT	CASTYGGGTEAFF
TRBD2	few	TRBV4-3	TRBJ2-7	TGCGCCAGCAGCCAAGACGGACTAGCGGGAAGACCCTACGAGCAGTACTTC	CASSQDGLAGRPYEQYF
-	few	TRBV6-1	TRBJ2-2	TGTGCCAGCAGCTCCCCGTTGGGTTTTGAGGCGGACGGGGAGCTGTTTTTT	CASSSPLGFEADGELFF
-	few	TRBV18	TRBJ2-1	TGTGCCAGCTCACAGAGGGCGGACTCCTACAATGAGCAGTTCTTC	CASSQRADSYNEQFF
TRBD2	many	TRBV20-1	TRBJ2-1	TGCAGTGCTACCGGGACTAGCGGGATCAATGAGCAGTTCTTC	CSATGTSGINEQFF
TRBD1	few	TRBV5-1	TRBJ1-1	TGCGCCAGCAGCTTCAGAAGACAGGGGGCGCTGGGAGAGACTGAAGCTTTCTTT	CASSFRRQGALGETEAFF
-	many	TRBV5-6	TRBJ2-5	TGTGCCAGCAGCTTGGGGATTCTCCAAGAGACCCAGTACTTC	CASSLGILQETQYF